The source of this T cell receptor beta chain is a study of blood T cell repertoires in COVID-19. The CDR3 is made up of 14 amino acids. The V gene's germline CDR1 is LGHDT and CDR2 YNNKEL (reference sequence). With 4 bases removed from V and 8 bases from J, the gap between germline ends came to 14 bases. Assay: immunoSEQ multiplex PCR; the TCRdb copy retains only in-frame clones and omits some. The profile shows fewer than 250,000 clones, 83% of them singletons. Many counts were recorded for this clone. Sequenced input: peripheral blood. This receptor was taken from a woman in her fifties or sixties with acute or convalescent COVID-19. The V gene is TRBV3-1 (or the pseudogene TRBV3-2), the J gene TRBJ1-4; D gene uncertain. In DNA form, the CDR3 reads TGTGCCAGCAGCCGAAAGATGTCGGGGGAAAAACTGTTTTTT. This translates into CASSRKMSGEKLFF.